This is a list of T cell receptor beta chains from one sample in a study of blood T cell repertoires in COVID-19. The protocol was immunoSEQ multiplex PCR, while the TCRdb copy is restricted to in-frame clones and leaves out a portion. The table lists 110,000 or so clones, 80% to 90% of them singletons. The sequencing input was peripheral blood. The origin of the receptors is a woman older than 75 with active or convalescent COVID-19. CDR3s include the opening cysteine and the closing phenylalanine or tryptophan. The order of the fields is V gene, D gene, clone size, J gene, CDR3 protein, CDR3 DNA. A D gene is named only where the DNA matches it firmly. Where a row states a size, it is once, few, many or the class of an expanded clone; other rows omit it.

TRBV27	-	-	TRBJ2-1	CASMLELSSYNEQFF	TGTGCCAGCATGCTCGAACTGAGCTCCTACAATGAGCAGTTCTTC
TRBV13	-	-	TRBJ1-5	CASSLGPNNQPQHF	TGTGCCAGCAGCTTAGGTCCTAATAATCAGCCCCAGCATTTT
TRBV19	-	-	TRBJ2-2	CASSIPTAGELFF	TGTGCCAGTAGTATACCAACAGCCGGGGAGCTGTTTTTT
TRBV6-5	-	-	TRBJ2-7	CASSYTSTGLGSEQYF	TGTGCCAGCAGTTACACGAGTACAGGGTTGGGATCCGAGCAGTACTTC
TRBV9	TRBD2	-	TRBJ2-1	CASSVTSDEQFF	TGTGCCAGCAGCGTAACTAGCGATGAGCAGTTCTTC
TRBV5-1	-	-	TRBJ2-7	CASRDGGTASPYEQYF	TGCGCCAGCAGAGATGGAGGGACCGCTAGCCCCTACGAGCAGTACTTC
TRBV4-2	-	-	TRBJ2-1	CASSHRYGNEQFF	TGTGCCAGCAGCCACCGGTACGGCAATGAGCAGTTCTTC
TRBV28	-	-	TRBJ1-1	CASSWAGMNTEAFF	TGTGCCAGCAGCTGGGCAGGGATGAACACTGAAGCTTTCTTT
TRBV3-1/TRBV3-2	-	-	TRBJ2-3	CASSQSVGITDTQYF	TGTGCCAGCAGCCAATCGGTCGGGATCACAGATACGCAGTATTTT
TRBV3-1/TRBV3-2	TRBD1	-	TRBJ2-2	CASSQRQGGSGELFF	TGTGCCAGCAGCCAAAGACAGGGTGGGTCCGGGGAGCTGTTTTTT
TRBV11-1	TRBD2	-	TRBJ2-1	CASRNLAGEGYDEQFF	TGTGCCAGCAGGAATCTAGCGGGAGAAGGGTACGATGAGCAGTTCTTC
TRBV5-5	-	-	TRBJ2-5	CASSKDTQETQYF	TGTGCCAGCAGCAAGGACACCCAAGAGACCCAGTACTTC
TRBV5-4	TRBD2	-	TRBJ2-3	CASSLIAGTQYF	TGTGCCAGCAGCCTAATAGCGGGAACGCAGTATTTT
TRBV25-1	-	-	TRBJ1-6	CASRSIGESPLHF	TGTGCCAGCAGATCTATCGGGGAGTCACCCCTCCACTTT
TRBV10-2	TRBD2	-	TRBJ2-2	CASRLAGVNTGELFF	TGCGCCAGCAGGTTAGCGGGAGTGAACACCGGGGAGCTGTTTTTT
TRBV4-1	TRBD1	-	TRBJ2-7	CASTPRGTGSYEQYF	TGCGCCAGCACCCCCCGGGGGACAGGGTCCTACGAGCAGTACTTC
TRBV18	-	-	TRBJ1-2	CASSPLRQTHYGYTF	TGTGCCAGCTCCCCGCTGCGGCAGACTCACTATGGCTACACCTTC
TRBV2	TRBD2	-	TRBJ2-1	CASRPLAGLNNEQFF	TGTGCCAGCAGACCACTAGCGGGACTAAACAATGAGCAGTTCTTC
TRBV7-2	TRBD2	-	TRBJ2-7	CASSPLWTSGSVEQYF	TGTGCCAGCAGCCCACTCTGGACTAGCGGGAGCGTCGAGCAGTACTTC
TRBV19	-	-	TRBJ1-5	CASSPSDIGNQPQHF	TGTGCCAGTAGTCCCTCAGACATCGGCAATCAGCCCCAGCATTTT
TRBV19	-	few	TRBJ1-2	CATQVLGGADGYTF	TGTGCCACCCAAGTACTTGGGGGGGCTGATGGCTACACCTTC
TRBV5-1	-	-	TRBJ1-6	CASSFIQGTNSPLHF	TGCGCCAGCAGCTTTATCCAGGGAACTAATTCACCCCTCCACTTT
TRBV10-2	-	few	TRBJ1-5	CASSESGSGIQPQHF	TGCGCCAGCAGTGAGTCGGGGTCAGGGATTCAGCCCCAGCATTTT
TRBV10-2	-	-	TRBJ1-2	CASRDSQGRYGYTF	TGCGCCAGCAGGGATTCTCAGGGGAGATACGGCTACACCTTC
TRBV5-1	TRBD2	-	TRBJ2-1	CASKGTSENEQFF	TGCGCCAGCAAAGGGACTAGCGAAAATGAGCAGTTCTTC
TRBV9	-	once	TRBJ2-2	CASSVAGTGELFF	TGTGCCAGCAGCGTAGCAGGCACCGGGGAGCTGTTTTTT
TRBV18	TRBD2	-	TRBJ2-1	CASSPPGSSGYTYNEQFF	TGTGCCAGCTCACCACCGGGGTCTAGCGGGTATACCTACAATGAGCAGTTCTTC
TRBV28	TRBD1	once	TRBJ1-6	CASSLRFGDRVSSPLHF	TGTGCCAGCAGTTTAAGGTTTGGAGACAGGGTGTCCTCACCCCTCCACTTT
TRBV7-8	TRBD1	-	TRBJ1-6	CASSLAITGDRTSPLHF	TGTGCCAGCAGCTTAGCGATCACAGGGGACAGGACTTCACCCCTCCACTTT
TRBV15	-	-	TRBJ1-4	CATSRGGSEKLFF	TGTGCCACCAGCAGGGGGGGGAGTGAAAAACTGTTTTTT
TRBV5-1	-	-	TRBJ2-5	CASSLALQGIETQYF	TGCGCCAGCAGCTTGGCACTACAGGGTATTGAGACCCAGTACTTC
TRBV19	TRBD2	-	TRBJ2-3	CASSRTSGSIDTQYF	TGTGCCAGTAGTCGGACTAGCGGGAGTATAGATACGCAGTATTTT
TRBV5-1	TRBD2	-	TRBJ2-3	CASSLAGRIDTQYF	TGCGCCAGCAGCTTAGCGGGACGGATAGATACGCAGTATTTT
TRBV20-1	-	-	TRBJ2-1	CSASYPSSYNEQFF	TGCAGTGCTAGTTACCCTAGCTCCTACAATGAGCAGTTCTTC
TRBV7-3	-	-	TRBJ1-1	CASSSVNTEAFF	TGTGCCAGCAGCTCCGTGAACACTGAAGCTTTCTTT
TRBV27	-	-	TRBJ2-7	CASRGTGAGWKQYF	TGTGCCAGCAGGGGGACTGGGGCCGGTTGGAAGCAGTACTTC
TRBV6-5	TRBD1	-	TRBJ1-6	CASRGQGVNSPLHF	TGTGCCAGCAGAGGACAGGGGGTAAATTCACCCCTCCACTTT
TRBV19	TRBD2	-	TRBJ2-1	CASTPVSGRDNEQFF	TGTGCCAGTACCCCTGTCAGCGGGAGGGACAATGAGCAGTTCTTC
TRBV9	-	-	TRBJ2-1	CASSVGLGQQGNEQFF	TGTGCCAGCAGCGTAGGTCTAGGGCAGCAGGGCAATGAGCAGTTCTTC
TRBV6-2/TRBV6-3	TRBD2	-	TRBJ2-1	CASSYTPGLAGAYEQFF	TGTGCCAGCAGTTACACCCCGGGACTAGCGGGAGCTTATGAGCAGTTCTTC
TRBV28	-	-	TRBJ2-7	CASSLVGVYEQYF	TGTGCCAGCAGTCTCGTAGGGGTATACGAGCAGTACTTC
TRBV7-9	-	-	TRBJ1-1	CASSLGRQGSTEAFF	TGTGCCAGCAGCTTGGGTCGGCAGGGGTCCACTGAAGCTTTCTTT
TRBV5-6	TRBD1	-	TRBJ1-2	CASSLAGGYGYTF	TGTGCCAGCAGCTTGGCAGGGGGGTATGGCTACACCTTC
TRBV28	-	-	TRBJ2-5	CASSSAGSPRGLGTQYF	TGTGCCAGCAGTTCCGCGGGATCCCCAAGGGGTCTAGGGACCCAGTACTTC
TRBV6-5	TRBD1	-	TRBJ1-1	CASSYGTGGEAFF	TGTGCCAGCAGTTACGGGACAGGTGGTGAAGCTTTCTTT
TRBV5-1	-	-	TRBJ1-1	CASSLRRWQENTEAFF	TGCGCCAGCAGCTTAAGAAGGTGGCAGGAGAACACTGAAGCTTTCTTT
TRBV6-6	TRBD2	few	TRBJ2-7	CASSSGLAGAGYEQYF	TGTGCCAGCAGTTCGGGACTAGCGGGAGCGGGGTACGAGCAGTACTTC
TRBV19	-	-	TRBJ1-2	CASKRRENYGYTF	TGTGCCAGTAAGAGAAGAGAAAACTATGGCTACACCTTC
TRBV3-1/TRBV3-2	-	once	TRBJ1-2	CASSRREAGGYTF	TGTGCCAGCAGCCGGCGGGAGGCAGGCGGCTACACCTTC
TRBV5-4	TRBD1	-	TRBJ2-6	CASTDRGGLPGANVLTF	TGTGCCAGCACGGACAGGGGAGGGCTACCTGGGGCCAACGTCCTGACTTTC
TRBV3-1/TRBV3-2	-	-	TRBJ2-2	CASKSGSYDTGELFF	TGTGCCAGCAAGTCCGGGAGTTACGACACCGGGGAGCTGTTTTTT
TRBV28	-	few	TRBJ1-3	CASSSPGRASGNTIYF	TGTGCCAGCAGTTCCCCGGGCAGGGCCTCTGGAAACACCATATATTTT
TRBV27	-	-	TRBJ1-6	CASSFRDINSPLHF	TGTGCCAGCAGTTTTCGGGACATAAATTCACCCCTCCACTTT
TRBV28	-	-	TRBJ1-2	CASSAGQFYGYTF	TGTGCCAGCAGTGCCGGACAGTTTTATGGCTACACCTTC